The 15 T cell receptor beta chains listed next were all sequenced from one sample in a study of PD-1 blockade in classical Hodgkin lymphoma. This sample's time point: cycle 4 day 1 (C4D1), after less than 7 weeks of nivolumab. All patients experienced relapse after autologous stem cell transplantation, and brentuximab vedotin exposure was variable. Repertoires were generated with immunoSEQ multiplex PCR, while TCRdb's copy carries only in-frame clones and drops some. The sample holds some 93,000 clones, approximately 78% seen once. Sequenced here: peripheral blood mononuclear cells (PBMCs), sampled before the fourth cycle of nivolumab. These receptors all come from a human donor with classical Hodgkin lymphoma.

The V gene is TRBV5-1, the J gene TRBJ1-6; D unclear. The CDR3 loop spans 13 amino acids. Trimming removed 2 bases at V and 10 bases at J, with 10 bases between. Looked up from germline, CDR1 is SGHRS and CDR2 is YFSETQ. CDR3 sequence reads: CASSLAGLSPLHF. The CDR3 DNA sequence: TGCGCCAGCAGCTTAGCAGGTTTATCACCCCTCCACTTT. Variable domain in full (rest from reference TRBV5-1 and TRBJ1-6): KAGVTQTPRYLIKTRGQQVTLSCSPISGHRSVSWYQQTPGQGLQFLFEYFSETQRNKGNFPGRFSGRQFSNSRSEMNVSTLELGDSALYLCASSLAGLSPLHFGNGTRLTVT.

The chain joins TRBV5-6 to TRBJ2-7; 10 positions agree with TRBD2. CDR1 is SGHDT and CDR2 is YYEEEE in the germline V gene. The CDR3 sequence is 14 residues long. V trimming: 2 bases; J trimming: 6 bases; junction bases outside the gene matches: 5. CDR3 sequence (DNA): TGTGCCAGCAGCTTAGCGGGGGGGCCTTCCGAGCAGTACTTC. Translation gives CASSLAGGPSEQYF.

The J gene is TRBJ2-3, the V gene TRBV29-1; D not resolved. The CDR3 has 11 residues. Per the germline V gene, CDR1 is SQVTM and CDR2 is ANQGSEA. With 6 bases removed from V and 6 bases from J, the gap between germline ends came to 10 bases. The CDR3 region is CSVFTGDTQYF. The CDR3 DNA follows: TGCAGCGTCTTCACTGGGGATACGCAGTATTTT.

This clone was seen more than once but under ten times. The junction differs from germline at one of its ends, possibly a read error. The chain joins TRBV6-5 to TRBJ1-6; D not resolved. CDR3 length: 13 amino acids. CDR1 and CDR2 from the germline V gene are MNHEY and SVGAGI. The CDR3 nucleotides read TGTGCCAGCAGATACTCCTATAATTCACCCCTCCACTTT. It codes for CASRYSYNSPLHF.

The V and J genes are TRBV5-5 and TRBJ1-5, with a tentative D call TRBD1 (5 bases). CDR1 and CDR2 from the germline V gene are SGHKS and YYEKEE (reference sequence). Trimming pared 3 bases from V and 6 bases from J, leaving 19 bases between. This CDR3 region has 16 residues. CDR3 in amino acids: CASSWSGPGGGQPQHF. The CDR3 DNA reads TGTGCCAGCAGCTGGTCCGGCCCGGGGGGAGGTCAGCCCCAGCATTTT.

The chain recombines TRBV18 with TRBJ1-1; perhaps TRBD1 as D (6 bases). Between the trimmed V and J ends, which lost 4 bases and 5 bases, there was a span of 8 bases. Looked up from germline, CDR1 is KGHSH and CDR2 is LQKENI. This CDR3 comprises 12 residues. The CDR3 is CASSHRVTEAFF. CDR3 sequence (DNA): TGTGCCAGCTCACACAGGGTAACTGAAGCTTTCTTT.

J is TRBJ1-4 and V is TRBV19; D is unresolved. Germline V CDR1 and CDR2: LNHDA, SQIVND (reference sequence). Trimming stripped 3 bases from V and 0 bases from J, with 5 bases between. The length of the CDR3 is 14 residues. CDR3 residues: CASSMAATNEKLFF. The DNA for the CDR3 is TGTGCCAGTAGTATGGCAGCAACTAATGAAAAACTGTTTTTT.

The chain is built from TRBV7-6 and TRBJ2-3; TRBD2 agrees at 9 bases. CDR1 is SGHVS, CDR2 FNYEAQ, per germline. The CDR3 has 16 residues. J lost 1 base, V lost 5 bases, and 7 bases had no gene match. The CDR3 bases are TGTGCCAGCAGCACCGGGATAGCGGGGGGCACAGATACGCAGTATTTT. Its protein is CASSTGIAGGTDTQYF.

This clone was picked up a small number of times. The V call is TRBV19, the J call TRBJ2-1; D may be TRBD1 (6 bases). The CDR3 is 17 residues long. Germline V lookup: CDR1 LNHDA, CDR2 SQIVND (reference sequence). With 0 bases removed from V and 6 bases from J, the gap between germline ends came to 18 bases. The CDR3 protein is CASSIDLPSPGANEQFF. CDR3 bases: TGTGCCAGTAGTATAGATCTCCCCTCCCCAGGGGCCAATGAGCAGTTCTTC.

V and J are TRBV6-5 and TRBJ2-3; D remains unclear. Between the trimmed V and J ends, which lost 7 bases and 2 bases, there was a span of 13 bases. The CDR3 is 14 residues long. Germline CDR1 reads MNHEY; CDR2 reads SVGAGI. The CDR3 DNA follows: TGTGCCAGCACTCCGGCCTTACTCACAGATACGCAGTATTTT. It translates to CASTPALLTDTQYF.

In its sample, this clone was seen a few times. J is TRBJ2-5 and V is TRBV6-1; D perhaps matches TRBD1 (6 bases). The CDR3 length is 13 residues. From germline, CDR1 is MNHNS and CDR2 SASEGT. V was pared by 4 bases and J by 7 bases, with 13 bases between. The DNA for the CDR3 is TGTGCCAGCAGTGGGGGGACCAGGGGGACCCAGTACTTC. Encoded protein: CASSGGTRGTQYF.

The rearrangement uses TRBV29-1 and TRBJ2-3; D may be TRBD2 (5 bases). This CDR3 is built from 17 residues. The V gene's germline CDR1 is SQVTM and CDR2 ANQGSEA. Trimming took 6 bases from V and 2 from J, leaving 24 bases between them. The CDR3 DNA sequence: TGCAGCGTGAGGGCGGGTACCGTGGGCAGACTCACAGATACGCAGTATTTT. It specifies CSVRAGTVGRLTDTQYF.

The rearrangement links TRBV6-5 to TRBJ2-2; D is possibly TRBD2 (5 bases). The germline gives CDR1 MNHEY, CDR2 SVGAGI. Trimming pared 8 bases from V and 8 bases from J, leaving 9 bases between. CDR3 size: 11 residues. The CDR3 coding sequence is TGTGCCAGCGGGTCGGGGGGGGAGCTGTTTTTT. It yields the protein CASGSGGELFF.

V is TRBV5-1 and J is TRBJ2-1, with 8 bases matching TRBD2. CDR1 SGHRS and CDR2 YFSETQ come from the germline V gene. The CDR3 has 13 residues. V was clipped by 4 bases and J by 10 bases; unmatched bases: 7. The CDR3 loop is CASSLSVAGEQFF. DNA for the CDR3: TGCGCCAGCAGCCTGTCGGTAGCGGGGGAGCAGTTCTTC.

The chain combines TRBV4-2 with TRBJ1-5; 9 nucleotides agree with TRBD1. The germline gives CDR1 LGHNA, CDR2 YNFKEQ. This CDR3 is 16 amino acids long. V trimming: 2 bases; J trimming: 6 bases; junction bases outside the gene matches: 8. In nucleotides, the CDR3 is TGTGCCAGCAGCCAAACAGGGGGCTCTAGGGTTCAGCCCCAGCATTTT. Its protein product is CASSQTGGSRVQPQHF.